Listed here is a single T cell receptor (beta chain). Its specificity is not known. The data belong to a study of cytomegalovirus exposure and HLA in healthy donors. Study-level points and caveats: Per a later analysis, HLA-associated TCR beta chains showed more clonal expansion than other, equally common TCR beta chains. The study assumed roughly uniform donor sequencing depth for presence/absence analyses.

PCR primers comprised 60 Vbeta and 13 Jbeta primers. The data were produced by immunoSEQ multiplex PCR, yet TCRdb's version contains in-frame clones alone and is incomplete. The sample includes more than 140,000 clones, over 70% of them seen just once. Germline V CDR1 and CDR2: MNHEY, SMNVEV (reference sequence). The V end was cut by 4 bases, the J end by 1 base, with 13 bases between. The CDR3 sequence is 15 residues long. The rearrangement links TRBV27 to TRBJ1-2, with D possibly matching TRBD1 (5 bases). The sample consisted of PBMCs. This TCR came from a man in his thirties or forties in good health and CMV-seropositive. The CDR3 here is CASSSRTGLNYGYTF. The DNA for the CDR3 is TGTGCCAGCAGTTCCCGGACGGGACTTAACTATGGCTACACCTTC.